This TCR beta chain was documented in a study of blood T cells in healthy people across ages. Looking at the study overall: Per two T cells, template switching captured roughly one barcoded beta molecule.

Regarding the study as a whole: In these data, TCR beta diversity tracked strongly with naive T cell percentage. Unsorted PBMCs ruled out conclusive naive versus antigen-experienced comparison.

With a J-beta primer mix and a sample-barcoded 5' primer, a second PCR ran about 7 to 11 cycles. TCRdb called the 5' RACE reads again in MiXCR, with one record for every CDR3 protein. The sample carries 1,500,000 or so distinct CDR3 sequences, approximately 59% recorded once. As concerns this clonotype: Its target is unknown.

Sample: blood. The source is a man in his late teens or twenties in good health.

This chain's CDR3 is CATETGGYNEQFF. The CDR3 region has the DNA TGTGCCACCGAGACAGGGGGCTACAATGAGCAGTTCTTC. The gene calls are TRBV2 and TRBJ2-1, with 9 bases aligning to TRBD1. The V and J ends lost 10 bases and 3 bases, in that order; junction bases with no gene match: 4. This CDR3 spans 13 amino acids. The germline CDR1 and CDR2 sequences are SNHLY and FYNNEI.